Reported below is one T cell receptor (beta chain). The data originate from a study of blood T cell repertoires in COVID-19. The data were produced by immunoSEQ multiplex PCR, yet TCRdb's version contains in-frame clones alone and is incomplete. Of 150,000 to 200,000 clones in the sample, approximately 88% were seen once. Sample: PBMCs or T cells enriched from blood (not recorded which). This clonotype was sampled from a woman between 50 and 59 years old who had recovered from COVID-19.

CDR3 nucleotides: TGTGCCAGCAGCTTAGGGAACAGGGGCGGAGCTTTCTTT. This codes for CASSLGNRGGAFF. V gene TRBV11-2 combines with J gene TRBJ1-1, with 7 bases fitting TRBD1. V gave up 1 base and J gave up 10 bases; unmatched junction bases: 6. This CDR3 is built from 13 residues. The germline V gene has CDR1 SGHAT and CDR2 FQNNGV.